One sample yielded the 13 T cell receptor beta chains listed below, sequenced in a study of OX40 agonist ivuxolimab in advanced cancers. The data were produced by immunoSEQ multiplex PCR, yet TCRdb's version contains in-frame clones alone and is incomplete. The repertoire holds about 69,000 clones, with around 85% as singletons. The material was CD4+ or CD8+ T cells sorted from blood, obtained in a trial of the OX40 agonist ivuxolimab. These receptors all come from an adult with an advanced solid tumor such as melanoma, head and neck, liver or kidney cancer.

This chain uses TRBV15 with TRBJ2-1, with 9 bases fitting TRBD2. V shed 0 bases and J 2 bases; nucleotides not matched to a gene: 5. CDR3 size: 17 residues. Germline loops: CDR1 LNHNV, CDR2 YYDKDF (reference sequence). In DNA, the CDR3 is TGTGCCACCAGCAGAGATCGGGGCGGGAGGGCCTACAATGAGCAGTTCTTC. Translation gives CATSRDRGGRAYNEQFF.

The J gene is TRBJ1-2, the V gene TRBV6-5; D ambiguous. Trimming removed 0 bases at V and 5 bases at J, with 13 bases between. CDR3 length: 15 amino acids. CDR1 is MNHEY, CDR2 SVGAGI, per germline. CDR3 sequence: CASSYSRQPSYGYTF. CDR3 DNA sequence: TGTGCCAGCAGTTACTCGAGGCAACCTTCATATGGCTACACCTTC.

This sequence joins TRBV11-3 and TRBJ2-2, with 9 bases identical to TRBD1. The CDR3 is made up of 15 amino acids. Germline CDR1 reads SGHNT; CDR2 reads YENEEA. Trimming took 3 bases from V and 5 from J; bases not matched to a gene: 4. CDR3 sequence: CASSFGTGYTGELFF. CDR3 DNA sequence: TGTGCCAGCAGCTTCGGGACAGGGTATACCGGGGAGCTGTTTTTT. The whole variable domain, filled in from reference TRBV11-3 and TRBJ2-2, reads EAGVVQSPRYKIIEKKQPVAFWCNPISGHNTLYWYLQNLGQGPELLIRYENEEAVDDSQLPKDRFSAERLKGVDSTLKIQPAELGDSAVYLCASSFGTGYTGELFFGEGSRLTVL.

The J gene is TRBJ1-1, the V gene TRBV19; D is uncertain. Trimming shortened V by 3 bases and J by 4 bases, and 9 bases separated the two germline ends. This CDR3 region has 13 residues. Germline V gives CDR1 LNHDA, CDR2 SQIVND (reference sequence). CDR3 amino acids: CASSMTGPTEAFF. CDR3 in DNA: TGTGCCAGTAGTATGACGGGCCCCACTGAAGCTTTCTTT. The full variable domain, rest sourced from reference TRBV19 and TRBJ1-1, is DGGITQSPKYLFRKEGQNVTLSCEQNLNHDAMYWYRQDPGQGLRLIYYSQIVNDFQKGDIAEGYSVSREKKESFPLTVTSAQKNPTAFYLCASSMTGPTEAFFGQGTRLTVV.

The chain combines TRBV30 with TRBJ2-7, with 11 bases lining up with TRBD1. V shed 3 bases and J 5 bases; nucleotides not matched to a gene: 12. The V gene's germline CDR1 is GTSNPN and CDR2 SVGIG (reference sequence). The CDR3 is 16 amino acids. CDR3 in DNA: TGTGCCTGGAGACGCGGACAGGGGGCCTTTCGCAACGAGCAGTACTTC. Translating it yields CAWRRGQGAFRNEQYF.

V usage is TRBV2 and J usage is TRBJ1-5; 9 nucleotides align to TRBD1. The CDR3 is 14 residues long. Germline-derived CDR1 and CDR2 are SNHLY and FYNNEI. The trim removed 3 bases at V and 7 bases at J, leaving 4 bases unmatched. The CDR3 loop reads CASSDDRGWQPQHF. The CDR3 nucleotides read TGTGCCAGCAGTGACGACAGGGGGTGGCAGCCCCAGCATTTT.

Regarding this clone: The same CDR3 is also encoded by other DNA sequences in this sample. Here the CDR3 reads CASSLALAGVYNEQFF. DNA of the CDR3: TGTGCCAGCAGCTTAGCCCTGGCGGGAGTTTACAATGAGCAGTTCTTC. The chain employs TRBV7-9 and TRBJ2-1; 7 nucleotides align to TRBD2. Germline V CDR1 and CDR2: SEHNR, FQNEAQ (reference sequence). This CDR3 is built from 16 residues. V shed 0 bases and J 4 bases; nucleotides not matched to a gene: 6.

This clone was observed a handful of times. The CDR3 region is CASRRGLQYEQYF. The DNA of the CDR3 is TGTGCCAGCAGGCGGGGACTTCAATACGAGCAGTACTTC. The J gene is TRBJ2-7, the V gene TRBV28, with D possibly TRBD2 on 6 matching bases. CDR3 length equals 13 residues. V lost 6 bases and J 4 bases, leaving 13 bases between the germline ends. Germline CDR1 and CDR2: MDHEN and SYDVKM.

The chain has TRBV5-1 and TRBJ2-4; D might be TRBD2 (6 bases). CDR3 length: 16 amino acids. V was trimmed by 3 bases and J by 3 bases, leaving 16 bases between them. Germline V lookup: CDR1 SGHRS, CDR2 YFSETQ. The CDR3 sequence is CASSSGTLGGKNIQYF. The DNA for the CDR3 is TGCGCCAGCAGCTCCGGGACCCTCGGGGGCAAAAACATTCAGTACTTC.

The rearrangement uses TRBV27 and TRBJ2-1, with D possibly matching TRBD1 (6 bases). Looked up from germline, CDR1 is MNHEY and CDR2 is SMNVEV (reference sequence). The CDR3 consists of 16 residues. Deletions cut 6 bases from V and 0 bases from J, with 15 bases between. The CDR3 region has the DNA TGTGCCAGCAGCACTATAGGGGGTTACTCCTACAATGAGCAGTTCTTC. It specifies CASSTIGGYSYNEQFF.

This rearrangement joins TRBV9 to TRBJ1-3; 10 nucleotides line up with TRBD1. The CDR3 extends over 16 amino acids. Germline V CDR1 and CDR2: SGDLS, YYNGEE. The V and J ends lost 2 bases and 2 bases, in that order; junction bases with no gene match: 4. The CDR3 sequence: CASSVRQGATGNTIYF. The CDR3 coding sequence is TGTGCCAGCAGCGTTCGACAGGGGGCCACTGGAAACACCATATATTTT.

The chain is built from TRBV5-6 and TRBJ2-2, with D uncertain. Germline V lookup: CDR1 SGHDT, CDR2 YYEEEE. CDR3 size: 16 residues. The V end lost 0 bases, the J end lost 0 bases, and 9 bases lay between the germline ends. The CDR3 here is CASSLGPRANTGELFF. CDR3 in DNA: TGTGCCAGCAGCTTGGGGCCAAGGGCGAACACCGGGGAGCTGTTTTTT.

This sequence joins TRBV6-6 and TRBJ2-7; the D call may be TRBD1 or TRBD2 (7 bases each). The V end lost 8 bases, the J end lost 6 bases, and 17 bases lay between the germline ends. The germline V gene encodes CDR1 MNHNY and CDR2 SVGAGI (reference sequence). The CDR3 loop spans 13 amino acids. The CDR3 spells CASRGVGGGEQYF. CDR3 bases: TGTGCCAGCCGGGGGGTAGGGGGCGGCGAGCAGTACTTC.